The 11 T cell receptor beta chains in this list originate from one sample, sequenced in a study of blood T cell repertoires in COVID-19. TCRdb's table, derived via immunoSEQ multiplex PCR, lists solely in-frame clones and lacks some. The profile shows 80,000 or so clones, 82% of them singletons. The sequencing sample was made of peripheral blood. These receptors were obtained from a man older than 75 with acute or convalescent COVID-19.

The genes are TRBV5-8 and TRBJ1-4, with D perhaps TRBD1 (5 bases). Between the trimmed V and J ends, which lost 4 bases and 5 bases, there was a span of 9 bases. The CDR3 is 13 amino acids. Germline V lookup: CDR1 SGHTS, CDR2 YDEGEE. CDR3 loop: CASSLRQNEKLFF. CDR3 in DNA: TGTGCCAGCAGCCTTAGACAGAATGAAAAACTGTTTTTT.

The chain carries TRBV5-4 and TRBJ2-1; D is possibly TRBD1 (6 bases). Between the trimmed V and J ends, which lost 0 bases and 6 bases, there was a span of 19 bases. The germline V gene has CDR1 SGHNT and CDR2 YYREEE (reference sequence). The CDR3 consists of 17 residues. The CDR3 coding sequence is TGTGCCAGCAGCTTGGCCAAAGCAGGCAGGGGTGCCAATGAGCAGTTCTTC. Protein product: CASSLAKAGRGANEQFF.

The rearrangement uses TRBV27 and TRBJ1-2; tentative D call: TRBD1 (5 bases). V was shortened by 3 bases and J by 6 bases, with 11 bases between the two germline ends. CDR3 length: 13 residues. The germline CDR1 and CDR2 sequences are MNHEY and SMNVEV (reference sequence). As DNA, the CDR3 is TGTGCCAGCAGTTTTTCGGGGGTCAATGGCTACACCTTC. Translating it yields CASSFSGVNGYTF.

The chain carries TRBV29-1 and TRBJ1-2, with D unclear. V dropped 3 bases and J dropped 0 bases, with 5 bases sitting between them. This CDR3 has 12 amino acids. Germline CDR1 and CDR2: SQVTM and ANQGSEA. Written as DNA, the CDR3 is TGCAGCGTTGACAGCGCTAACTATGGCTACACCTTC. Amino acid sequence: CSVDSANYGYTF.

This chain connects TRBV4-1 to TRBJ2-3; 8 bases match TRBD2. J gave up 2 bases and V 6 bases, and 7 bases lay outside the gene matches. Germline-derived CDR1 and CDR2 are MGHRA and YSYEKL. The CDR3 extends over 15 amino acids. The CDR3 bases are TGCGCCAGCAGACCCGGGGGGGCCTCCACAGATACGCAGTATTTT. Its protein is CASRPGGASTDTQYF.

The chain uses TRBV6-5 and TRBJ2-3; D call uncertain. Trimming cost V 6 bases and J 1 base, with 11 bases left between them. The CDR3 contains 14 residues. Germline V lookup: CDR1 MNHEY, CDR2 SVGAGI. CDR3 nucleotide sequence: TGTGCCAGCAGGAGCGCGAGCGGCACAGATACGCAGTATTTT. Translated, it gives CASRSASGTDTQYF.

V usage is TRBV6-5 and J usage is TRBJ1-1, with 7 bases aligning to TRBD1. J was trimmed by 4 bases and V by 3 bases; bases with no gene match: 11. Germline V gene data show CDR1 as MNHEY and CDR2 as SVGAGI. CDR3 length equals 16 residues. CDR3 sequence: CASSYSAQGFGTEAFF. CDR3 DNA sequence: TGTGCCAGCAGTTATTCCGCACAGGGGTTTGGCACTGAAGCTTTCTTT.

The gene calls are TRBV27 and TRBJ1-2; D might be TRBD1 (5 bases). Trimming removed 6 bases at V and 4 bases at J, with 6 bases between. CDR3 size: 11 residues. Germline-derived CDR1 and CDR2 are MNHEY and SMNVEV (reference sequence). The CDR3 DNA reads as TGTGCCAGCAGGGGGGGCTATGGCTACACCTTC. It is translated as CASRGGYGYTF.

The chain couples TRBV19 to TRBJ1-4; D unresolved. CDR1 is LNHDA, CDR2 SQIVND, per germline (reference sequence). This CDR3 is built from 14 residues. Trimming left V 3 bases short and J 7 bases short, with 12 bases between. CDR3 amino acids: CASSIGVNGEKLFF. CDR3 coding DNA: TGTGCCAGTAGTATCGGGGTTAATGGTGAAAAACTGTTTTTT.

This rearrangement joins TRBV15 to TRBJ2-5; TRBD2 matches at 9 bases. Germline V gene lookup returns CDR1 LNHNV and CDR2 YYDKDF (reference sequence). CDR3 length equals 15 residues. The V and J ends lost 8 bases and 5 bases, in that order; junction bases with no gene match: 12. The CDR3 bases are TGTGCCACCGGGGATCAGCGGGGGGCTGGGGAGACCCAGTACTTC. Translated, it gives CATGDQRGAGETQYF. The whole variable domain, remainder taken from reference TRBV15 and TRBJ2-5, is DAMVIQNPRYQVTQFGKPVTLSCSQTLNHNVMYWYQQKSSQAPKLLFHYYDKDFNNEADTPDNFQSRRPNTSFCFLDIRSPGLGDTAMYLCATGDQRGAGETQYFGPGTRLLVL.

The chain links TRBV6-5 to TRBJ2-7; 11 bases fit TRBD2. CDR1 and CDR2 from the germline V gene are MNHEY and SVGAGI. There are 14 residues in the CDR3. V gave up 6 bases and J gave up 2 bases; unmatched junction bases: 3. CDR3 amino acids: CASSLSGGAYEQYF. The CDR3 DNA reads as TGTGCCAGCAGCCTTAGCGGGGGGGCCTACGAGCAGTACTTC.